These 3 T cell receptor beta chains originate from one sample sequenced in a study of blood T cell repertoires in COVID-19. Sequenced by immunoSEQ multiplex PCR; TCRdb stores in-frame clones only, minus some. The sample shows a few hundred thousand clones, approximately 89% of them seen only once. Material: peripheral blood. The receptors shown here come from a woman in her 40s who had recovered from COVID-19.

The chain joins TRBV18 to TRBJ2-6; TRBD1 aligns across 11 bases. V lost 3 bases to trimming and J lost 3 bases; unmatched junction nucleotides: 13. Germline V gene data show CDR1 as KGHSH and CDR2 as LQKENI. The CDR3 contains 20 residues. Here the CDR3 reads CASSPKRDRGASDGANVLTF. As DNA, the CDR3 is TGTGCCAGCTCACCTAAACGGGACAGGGGGGCATCGGATGGGGCCAACGTCCTGACTTTC.

The V gene is TRBV20-1, the J gene TRBJ1-1; no clear D gene. Germline loops: CDR1 DFQATT, CDR2 SNEGSKA (reference sequence). Trimming took off 5 bases at V and 4 bases at J, with 8 bases between the two ends. The CDR3 has 11 amino acids. The CDR3 loop reads CSARAGTEAFF. CDR3 bases: TGCAGTGCTCGGGCGGGCACTGAAGCTTTCTTT.

V and J are TRBV29-1 and TRBJ2-5; the D is unclear. From germline, CDR1 is SQVTM and CDR2 ANQGSEA. This CDR3 spans 12 amino acids. V dropped 3 bases and J dropped 5 bases, with 10 bases sitting between them. CDR3 amino acids: CSVDLDTETQYF. In DNA, the CDR3 is TGCAGCGTTGACTTAGATACGGAGACCCAGTACTTC.